A single sample is the source of the 6 T cell receptor beta chains below, sequenced in a study of blood T cell repertoires in COVID-19. Sequenced by immunoSEQ multiplex PCR; TCRdb stores in-frame clones only, minus some. The sample records some 250,000 clones, about nine tenths being singletons. The sequencing sample was made of peripheral blood. The receptors shown here come from a man in his sixties with acute or convalescent COVID-19.

The J gene is TRBJ2-7, the V gene TRBV11-2, with unresolved D. Germline CDR1 and CDR2: SGHAT and FQNNGV. V shed 5 bases and J shed 8 bases, with 19 bases lying between them. CDR3 size: 14 residues. CDR3 nucleotide sequence: TGTGCCAGCAGCCAAGACGCGGCGGCAGAAAAGCAGTACTTC. Translating it yields CASSQDAAAEKQYF.

The rearrangement joins TRBV4-2 to TRBJ2-7; D ambiguous. V was trimmed by 1 base and J by 3 bases, leaving 13 bases between them. The CDR3 runs to 15 residues. Germline V gives CDR1 LGHNA, CDR2 YNFKEQ. CDR3 nucleotides: TGTGCCAGCAGCCAAGTGACGGGTGGAGACTACGAGCAGTACTTC. It encodes CASSQVTGGDYEQYF.

This chain uses TRBV24-1 with TRBJ2-3; no clear D gene. The CDR3 contains 14 residues. Germline V CDR1 and CDR2: KGHDR, SFDVKD. Trimming took 4 bases from V and 0 from J, leaving 7 bases between them. CDR3 DNA sequence: TGTGCCACCAGTGAAGTAGCTAGCACAGATACGCAGTATTTT. Translated, it gives CATSEVASTDTQYF.

This sequence joins TRBV6-1 and TRBJ2-7; perhaps TRBD1 as D (6 bases). Trimming stripped 6 bases from V and 7 bases from J, with 13 bases between. The germline V gene encodes CDR1 MNHNS and CDR2 SASEGT. The CDR3 sequence is 12 residues long. The CDR3 sequence: CASSSTGGEQYF. The CDR3 DNA follows: TGTGCCAGCAGCTCGACAGGAGGTGAGCAGTACTTC.

V is TRBV10-3 and J is TRBJ2-3; TRBD1 aligns across 10 bases. The CDR3 covers 18 residues. V dropped 5 bases and J dropped 1; count of bases not matched to a gene: 12. The V gene's germline CDR1 is ENHRY and CDR2 SYGVKD. The CDR3 protein is CAISWGTGDLQGTDTQYF. The CDR3 region has the DNA TGTGCCATCAGTTGGGGGACAGGGGACCTTCAGGGCACAGATACGCAGTATTTT.

This rearrangement joins TRBV19 to TRBJ2-5; 11 bases are shared with TRBD2. Trimming took 4 bases from V and 5 from J; bases not matched to a gene: 18. This CDR3 comprises 19 residues. Germline CDR1 LNHDA, CDR2 SQIVND (reference sequence). CDR3 protein: CASSNPRGGRLAGMETQYF. The CDR3 DNA reads as TGTGCCAGTAGTAACCCCCGAGGGGGCAGACTAGCGGGAATGGAGACCCAGTACTTC.